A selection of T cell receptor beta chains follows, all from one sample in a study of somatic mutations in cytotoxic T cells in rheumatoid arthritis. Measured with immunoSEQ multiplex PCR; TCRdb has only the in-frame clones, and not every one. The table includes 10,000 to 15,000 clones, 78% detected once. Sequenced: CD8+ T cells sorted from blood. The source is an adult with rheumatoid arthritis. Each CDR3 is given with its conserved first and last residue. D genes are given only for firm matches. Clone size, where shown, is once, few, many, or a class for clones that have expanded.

cdr3_nt: TGTGCCAGCAGCTTACTTCTTAGGAGGGATTTTCAGACCCAGTACTTC
cdr3_aa: CASSLLLRRDFQTQYF
j_call: TRBJ2-5
d_call: -
clone_size: -
v_call: TRBV7-2

cdr3_nt: TGTGCCAGTAGTATAGGGACTAGCTCCACAGATACGCAGTATTTT
cdr3_aa: CASSIGTSSTDTQYF
j_call: TRBJ2-3
d_call: TRBD2
clone_size: -
v_call: TRBV19

cdr3_nt: TGTGCCAGCAGTTTAACTAGCGTCCCCATTCTCTCCTACAATGAGCAGTTCTTC
cdr3_aa: CASSLTSVPILSYNEQFF
j_call: TRBJ2-1
d_call: TRBD2
clone_size: -
v_call: TRBV27

cdr3_nt: TGTGCCAGTAGTATAGAGGTGGCGAGCTACGAGCAGTACTTC
cdr3_aa: CASSIEVASYEQYF
j_call: TRBJ2-7
d_call: -
clone_size: -
v_call: TRBV19

cdr3_nt: TGTGCCTGGAGATCAAGCTCCTACGAGCAGTACTTC
cdr3_aa: CAWRSSSYEQYF
j_call: TRBJ2-7
d_call: -
clone_size: few
v_call: TRBV30

cdr3_nt: TGTGCCAGCAGCCTACAATCCTACGAGCAGTACTTC
cdr3_aa: CASSLQSYEQYF
j_call: TRBJ2-7
d_call: -
clone_size: -
v_call: TRBV7-8

cdr3_nt: TGTGCCAGCAGCTTGGGGAATCTAGCGGCAATCTCCTACGAGCAGTACTTC
cdr3_aa: CASSLGNLAAISYEQYF
j_call: TRBJ2-7
d_call: TRBD2
clone_size: -
v_call: TRBV5-4

cdr3_nt: TGTGCCTGGAGTCTCGGGGGGCGCGGATACGAGCAGTACTTC
cdr3_aa: CAWSLGGRGYEQYF
j_call: TRBJ2-7
d_call: -
clone_size: -
v_call: TRBV30

cdr3_nt: TGTGCCAGCAGTACCGGGACCGGGGGGGCCAAAAACATTCAGTACTTC
cdr3_aa: CASSTGTGGAKNIQYF
j_call: TRBJ2-4
d_call: TRBD2
clone_size: -
v_call: TRBV2

cdr3_nt: TGTGCCAGCAGCGTAGATTCAGGGAACACTGAAGCTTTCTTT
cdr3_aa: CASSVDSGNTEAFF
j_call: TRBJ1-1
d_call: -
clone_size: -
v_call: TRBV9

cdr3_nt: TGTGCCAGCAGTGAGATAGGAGACGGGGCCAACGTCCTGACTTTC
cdr3_aa: CASSEIGDGANVLTF
j_call: TRBJ2-6
d_call: -
clone_size: -
v_call: TRBV6-1

cdr3_nt: TGTGCCACCAGCAGAGTTCCCGGGACAGGGGAGAGGGAGACCCAGTACTTC
cdr3_aa: CATSRVPGTGERETQYF
j_call: TRBJ2-5
d_call: TRBD1
clone_size: -
v_call: TRBV15

cdr3_nt: TGTGCCAGCAATGAAAACAGTCCGAACACTGAAGCTTTCTTT
cdr3_aa: CASNENSPNTEAFF
j_call: TRBJ1-1
d_call: -
clone_size: -
v_call: TRBV2

cdr3_nt: TGTGCCTGGAAAGGGTACTCGAAGGATGGCTACACCTTC
cdr3_aa: CAWKGYSKDGYTF
j_call: TRBJ1-2
d_call: -
clone_size: -
v_call: TRBV30

cdr3_nt: TGTGCCAGCAGTGCCCCCACCGGGACTAGCGTAACTAGCACAGATACGCAGTATTTT
cdr3_aa: CASSAPTGTSVTSTDTQYF
j_call: TRBJ2-3
d_call: TRBD2
clone_size: -
v_call: TRBV2

cdr3_nt: TGTGCCAGCCAGACTAGCGGGAGTCACTACTACACAGATACGCAGTATTTT
cdr3_aa: CASQTSGSHYYTDTQYF
j_call: TRBJ2-3
d_call: TRBD2
clone_size: once
v_call: TRBV2

cdr3_nt: TGTGCCAGCAGCTATGGACAGGGGGGCACTGAAGCTTTCTTT
cdr3_aa: CASSYGQGGTEAFF
j_call: TRBJ1-1
d_call: TRBD1
clone_size: -
v_call: TRBV13

cdr3_nt: TGTGCCAGCAGTGATTCCAAGTTCTACGAGCAGTACTTC
cdr3_aa: CASSDSKFYEQYF
j_call: TRBJ2-7
d_call: -
clone_size: -
v_call: TRBV25-1

cdr3_nt: TGTGCCAGCAGTGACTCTTGGAGTAAAGGCGCCGGGGAGCTGTTTTTT
cdr3_aa: CASSDSWSKGAGELFF
j_call: TRBJ2-2
d_call: -
clone_size: -
v_call: TRBV6-4

cdr3_nt: TGTGCCAGTAGTATAGGGCAGGGGGGCTCCTACGAGCAGTACTTC
cdr3_aa: CASSIGQGGSYEQYF
j_call: TRBJ2-7
d_call: -
clone_size: -
v_call: TRBV19

cdr3_nt: TGCAGCGTTTTAGGGATTGGGGGCTACGAGCAGTACTTC
cdr3_aa: CSVLGIGGYEQYF
j_call: TRBJ2-7
d_call: -
clone_size: -
v_call: TRBV29-1

cdr3_nt: TGTGCCAGCAGCGTAGAGGGGACAGGGTCTAATGAAGAACTGTTTTTT
cdr3_aa: CASSVEGTGSNEELFF
j_call: TRBJ1-4
d_call: TRBD1
clone_size: -
v_call: TRBV9

cdr3_nt: TGTGCCATCAGTGATGGGCTAAGGCAGGGGGCCACTAATGAGCAGTTCTTC
cdr3_aa: CAISDGLRQGATNEQFF
j_call: TRBJ2-1
d_call: TRBD1
clone_size: -
v_call: TRBV10-3

cdr3_nt: TGTGCCAGCAGCTTTGGAGGGACCACTGAAGCTTTCTTT
cdr3_aa: CASSFGGTTEAFF
j_call: TRBJ1-1
d_call: -
clone_size: -
v_call: TRBV7-2

cdr3_nt: TGTGCCAGCAGCTCCCTAGAGTGGGAGACCCAGTACTTC
cdr3_aa: CASSSLEWETQYF
j_call: TRBJ2-5
d_call: -
clone_size: once
v_call: TRBV7-2

cdr3_nt: TGTGCCAGCAGCCTAGGGGCAGGGCCTGTTCTCTCTGGGGCCAACGTCCTGACTTTC
cdr3_aa: CASSLGAGPVLSGANVLTF
j_call: TRBJ2-6
d_call: -
clone_size: -
v_call: TRBV7-9

cdr3_nt: TGTGCCAGCAGCTTAGAGGGACAGGGGTACTACGAGCAGTACTTC
cdr3_aa: CASSLEGQGYYEQYF
j_call: TRBJ2-7
d_call: TRBD1
clone_size: -
v_call: TRBV7-9

cdr3_nt: TGCGCCAGCAGTGAGCCGGGAGGACGGGGATACATTCAGTACTTC
cdr3_aa: CASSEPGGRGYIQYF
j_call: TRBJ2-4
d_call: TRBD2
clone_size: -
v_call: TRBV10-2

cdr3_nt: TGTGCCAGCACCGCGGCTGGTGAGCAGTACTTC
cdr3_aa: CASTAAGEQYF
j_call: TRBJ2-5
d_call: -
clone_size: -
v_call: TRBV6-6

cdr3_nt: TGTGCCAGCAGTTATGGCGGGACTGAAGCTTTCTTT
cdr3_aa: CASSYGGTEAFF
j_call: TRBJ1-1
d_call: -
clone_size: -
v_call: TRBV27

cdr3_nt: TGCGCCAGCAGCCCGGGAGACAGGGAAGCATGGGGCTACGAGCAGTACTTC
cdr3_aa: CASSPGDREAWGYEQYF
j_call: TRBJ2-7
d_call: -
clone_size: -
v_call: TRBV5-1

cdr3_nt: TGCGCCAGCAGCTTGCACCCTAGCGGGAAGGACGAGCAGTACTTC
cdr3_aa: CASSLHPSGKDEQYF
j_call: TRBJ2-7
d_call: TRBD2
clone_size: -
v_call: TRBV5-1

cdr3_nt: TGTGCCAGCAGCTTACCCTCGGGGGAAGGGGGATACGAGCAGTACTTC
cdr3_aa: CASSLPSGEGGYEQYF
j_call: TRBJ2-7
d_call: -
clone_size: -
v_call: TRBV7-9

cdr3_nt: TGTGCCAGCAGATCCTCATCCTACGAGCAGTACTTC
cdr3_aa: CASRSSSYEQYF
j_call: TRBJ2-7
d_call: -
clone_size: -
v_call: TRBV27

cdr3_nt: TGCGCCAGCAGCCCGGGAGACAGGGAAGCATGGGGCTACGAGCAGTACTTC
cdr3_aa: CASSPGDREAWGYEQYF
j_call: TRBJ2-7
d_call: -
clone_size: -
v_call: TRBV5-1

cdr3_nt: TGTGCCATCGCGACAGGGAAGGCTGAAGCTTTCTTT
cdr3_aa: CAIATGKAEAFF
j_call: TRBJ1-1
d_call: TRBD1
clone_size: -
v_call: TRBV10-3

cdr3_nt: TGTGCCAGCAACATGAAAACAGGGGTCACTGAAGCTTTCTTT
cdr3_aa: CASNMKTGVTEAFF
j_call: TRBJ1-1
d_call: TRBD1
clone_size: -
v_call: TRBV13

cdr3_nt: TGTGCCATCAGTGATTTAGGCTCTGGAAACACCATATATTTT
cdr3_aa: CAISDLGSGNTIYF
j_call: TRBJ1-3
d_call: -
clone_size: -
v_call: TRBV10-3

cdr3_nt: TGTGCCAGCAGTCAGAAGCACAGGGGGCATGGAGAGACCCAGTACTTC
cdr3_aa: CASSQKHRGHGETQYF
j_call: TRBJ2-5
d_call: TRBD1
clone_size: few
v_call: TRBV28

cdr3_nt: TGTGCCAGCTCACCACTACTAGCGGGAGGGAACACCGGGGAGCTGTTTTTT
cdr3_aa: CASSPLLAGGNTGELFF
j_call: TRBJ2-2
d_call: TRBD2
clone_size: -
v_call: TRBV18

cdr3_nt: TGTGCCAGCAGTCACGAGGGGGACCTCCCCATGGAGGAGCAGTACTTC
cdr3_aa: CASSHEGDLPMEEQYF
j_call: TRBJ2-7
d_call: -
clone_size: -
v_call: TRBV28

cdr3_nt: TGTGCCAGCAGGTATAGTGTTGACGAGCAGTACTTC
cdr3_aa: CASRYSVDEQYF
j_call: TRBJ2-7
d_call: -
clone_size: -
v_call: TRBV6-6

cdr3_nt: TGTGCCAGCAGTTCCCCGGCAGGGGGGGTGATCTACAATGAGCAGTTCTTC
cdr3_aa: CASSSPAGGVIYNEQFF
j_call: TRBJ2-1
d_call: -
clone_size: -
v_call: TRBV27

cdr3_nt: TGTGCCAGCAGTTTATATGGCGGGGAGCTGTTTTTT
cdr3_aa: CASSLYGGELFF
j_call: TRBJ2-2
d_call: -
clone_size: -
v_call: TRBV28

cdr3_nt: TGTGCCAGCAGTACCGGGGCTAGTACCCCCTACAATGAGCAGTTCTTC
cdr3_aa: CASSTGASTPYNEQFF
j_call: TRBJ2-1
d_call: -
clone_size: -
v_call: TRBV6-4

cdr3_nt: TGTGCCACCAGCAGAGACGAAAGGCTTTCATACCAAAACACTGAAGCTTTCTTT
cdr3_aa: CATSRDERLSYQNTEAFF
j_call: TRBJ1-1
d_call: -
clone_size: -
v_call: TRBV15

cdr3_nt: TGTGCCAGCAGCCCCCCCCGGACAGGGGGCAATCGGACGGAAGCTTTCTTT
cdr3_aa: CASSPPRTGGNRTEAFF
j_call: TRBJ1-1
d_call: TRBD1
clone_size: -
v_call: TRBV7-9

cdr3_nt: TGTGCCAGCAGTTTAACTAGCGTCCACGAGCAGTACTTC
cdr3_aa: CASSLTSVHEQYF
j_call: TRBJ2-7
d_call: TRBD2
clone_size: -
v_call: TRBV27

cdr3_nt: TGTGCCATCAGTGAGTCGGGCACGGACGGGGGGTACAATGAGCAGTTCTTC
cdr3_aa: CAISESGTDGGYNEQFF
j_call: TRBJ2-1
d_call: TRBD2
clone_size: -
v_call: TRBV10-3

cdr3_nt: TGTGCCAGCAGCCGCGGGACACCATACGAGCAGTACTTC
cdr3_aa: CASSRGTPYEQYF
j_call: TRBJ2-7
d_call: -
clone_size: -
v_call: TRBV11-2

cdr3_nt: TGCGCCAGCAGCTTGCCAGACACCACTGAAGCTTTCTTT
cdr3_aa: CASSLPDTTEAFF
j_call: TRBJ1-1
d_call: -
clone_size: few
v_call: TRBV5-1

cdr3_nt: TGTGCCAGCAGTCACCACAATGAGCAGTTCTTC
cdr3_aa: CASSHHNEQFF
j_call: TRBJ2-1
d_call: -
clone_size: -
v_call: TRBV27

cdr3_nt: TGTGCCAGCAGCGGCGTCCTCTCTGGGGCCAACGTCCTGACTTTC
cdr3_aa: CASSGVLSGANVLTF
j_call: TRBJ2-6
d_call: -
clone_size: -
v_call: TRBV6-6

cdr3_nt: TGTGCCAGCAGCTTTAACTATGGCTACACCTTC
cdr3_aa: CASSFNYGYTF
j_call: TRBJ1-2
d_call: -
clone_size: few
v_call: TRBV7-9

cdr3_nt: TGCAGCGTTGACGGGGAATCAGGGGCCAACGTCCTGACTTTC
cdr3_aa: CSVDGESGANVLTF
j_call: TRBJ2-6
d_call: -
clone_size: once
v_call: TRBV29-1

cdr3_nt: TGTGCCTCACAGGCAGGCAATGAAAAACTGTTTTTT
cdr3_aa: CASQAGNEKLFF
j_call: TRBJ1-4
d_call: -
clone_size: few
v_call: TRBV15